Below are 26 T cell receptor beta chains sequenced from a single sample in a study of blood T cell repertoires in COVID-19. Some clones are missing from TCRdb's copy, which holds only in-frame ones; the method was immunoSEQ multiplex PCR. The table records 310,000 or so clones, about nine tenths of them present only once. Specimen: peripheral blood. The receptor source for this set is a woman in her twenties or thirties with COVID-19, enrolled during active disease.

The chain links TRBV2 to TRBJ2-1; TRBD2 agrees at 8 bases. V gave up 4 bases and J gave up 5 bases; unmatched junction bases: 7. CDR1 and CDR2 from the germline V gene are SNHLY and FYNNEI. The CDR3 contains 15 residues. Here the CDR3 DNA reads TGTGCCAGCAGTGCGGGAGGACTAGCCCACAATGAGCAGTTCTTC. This encodes CASSAGGLAHNEQFF.

The chain is built from TRBV5-8 and TRBJ1-5; D is undetermined. V was trimmed by 2 bases and J by 2 bases, leaving 11 bases between them. The CDR3 is 15 residues long. Looked up from germline, CDR1 is SGHTS and CDR2 is YDEGEE. The CDR3 region has the DNA TGTGCCAGCAGCTTCAACGGGATTGGCAATCAGCCCCAGCATTTT. It is translated as CASSFNGIGNQPQHF.

This rearrangement joins TRBV11-3 to TRBJ2-1, with D possibly matching TRBD2 (5 bases). Trimming stripped 5 bases from V and 6 bases from J, with 5 bases between. Germline V lookup: CDR1 SGHNT, CDR2 YENEEA. The CDR3 is 11 amino acids. The CDR3 here is CASSGGNEQFF. The CDR3 nucleotides read TGTGCCAGCAGCGGAGGCAATGAGCAGTTCTTC.

The chain couples TRBV10-3 to TRBJ2-7, with TRBD2 matching 11 bases. The germline V gene has CDR1 ENHRY and CDR2 SYGVKD. V was pared by 3 bases and J by 5 bases, with 3 bases of the junction left unmatched. This CDR3 spans 14 amino acids. CDR3 sequence reads: CAISDTSGSDEQYF. Written as DNA, the CDR3 is TGTGCCATCAGTGACACTAGCGGGAGCGACGAGCAGTACTTC.

This clone is a singleton in its sample. The chain recombines TRBV5-5 with TRBJ2-1; TRBD2 matches at 7 bases. Germline V gene sequence: CDR1 SGHKS, CDR2 YYEKEE (reference sequence). Unmatched junction bases numbered 11, after V lost 4 bases and J lost 4 bases. The CDR3 loop spans 16 amino acids. The CDR3 nucleotides read TGTGCCAGCAGCCCCTACTCTAGCGGCAGGTACAATGAGCAGTTCTTC. Residues: CASSPYSSGRYNEQFF.

This clone was counted a single time. The chain carries TRBV5-6 and TRBJ2-7; D not resolved. Germline CDR1 and CDR2: SGHDT and YYEEEE. This CDR3 has 12 residues. Trimming took 4 bases from V and 1 from J, leaving 6 bases between them. The CDR3 DNA is TGTGCCAGCAGCACATTATCCTACGAGCAGTACTTC. It specifies CASSTLSYEQYF.

The gene calls are TRBV19 and TRBJ2-7, with 13 bases fitting TRBD2. This CDR3 comprises 16 residues. V was clipped by 5 bases and J by 0 bases; unmatched bases: 4. CDR1 and CDR2 from the germline V gene are LNHDA and SQIVND (reference sequence). In DNA form, the CDR3 reads TGTGCCAGTAGTTTCAGGACTAGCGGGAGCTCCTACGAGCAGTACTTC. It codes for CASSFRTSGSSYEQYF.

The V and J genes are TRBV27 and TRBJ2-7; 7 bases are a match to TRBD1. The germline CDR1 and CDR2 sequences are MNHEY and SMNVEV (reference sequence). The CDR3 length is 14 residues. V was clipped by 6 bases and J by 0 bases; unmatched bases: 5. CDR3 nucleotide sequence: TGTGCCAGCAGCCAGACAGGGAGCTCCTACGAGCAGTACTTC. Residues: CASSQTGSSYEQYF.

This chain links TRBV11-2 with TRBJ1-4; 8 bases fit TRBD1. CDR1 is SGHAT and CDR2 is FQNNGV in the germline V gene. Losses at the gene ends were 2 bases for V and 8 bases for J; bases not matched to a gene: 7. The CDR3 totals 15 residues. CDR3 residues: CASSLQGAVGEKLFF. CDR3 nucleotides: TGTGCCAGCAGCTTACAGGGGGCAGTGGGGGAAAAACTGTTTTTT.

The rearrangement joins TRBV28 to TRBJ1-5; the D is unclear. Germline V gene data show CDR1 as MDHEN and CDR2 as SYDVKM. CDR3 length equals 17 residues. Trimming stripped 0 bases from V and 0 bases from J, with 12 bases between. The CDR3 is CASSLWALLVSNQPQHF. CDR3 nucleotides: TGTGCCAGCAGTTTATGGGCCCTTCTAGTTAGCAATCAGCCCCAGCATTTT.

The chain uses TRBV4-1 and TRBJ2-1, with a weak D call TRBD2 (6 bases). CDR3 length equals 18 residues. Germline CDR1 MGHRA, CDR2 YSYEKL. Trimming pared 1 base from V and 3 bases from J, leaving 19 bases between. DNA for the CDR3: TGCGCCAGCAGCCAAGTATGGTCCGAGACTAGATACTACAATGAGCAGTTCTTC. Protein sequence: CASSQVWSETRYYNEQFF.

This clone was observed a single time. The rearrangement links TRBV5-4 to TRBJ1-1, with D hard to call. CDR3 length: 13 amino acids. CDR1 SGHNT and CDR2 YYREEE come from the germline V gene (reference sequence). V was shortened by 3 bases and J by 11 bases, with 17 bases between the two germline ends. CDR3 nucleotide sequence: TGTGCCAGCAGCTCCCCCGGGCGGGGAGGGGCTTTCTTT. This translates into CASSSPGRGGAFF.

This rearrangement joins TRBV30 to TRBJ2-7, with TRBD2 matching 14 bases. The CDR3 totals 16 residues. The V segment lost 1 base and the J segment 3 bases; nucleotides outside the gene matches: 5. Germline V gene sequence: CDR1 GTSNPN, CDR2 SVGIG (reference sequence). The CDR3 loop is CAWSGLAGGYDYEQYF. As DNA, the CDR3 is TGTGCCTGGAGTGGACTAGCGGGAGGGTACGACTACGAGCAGTACTTC.

CDR3 coding DNA: TGTGCCATCAGGGGGGGAGAAGGGGTAAACATTCAGTACTTC. It specifies CAIRGGEGVNIQYF. The chain is built from TRBV10-3 and TRBJ2-4; D perhaps matches TRBD2 (6 bases). The germline V gene has CDR1 ENHRY and CDR2 SYGVKD. With 6 bases removed from V and 6 bases from J, the gap between germline ends came to 15 bases. The CDR3 spans 14 residues.

The chain couples TRBV6-5 to TRBJ2-7; 7 bases agree with TRBD1. Germline assignment: CDR1 MNHEY and CDR2 SVGAGI. The J segment lost 7 bases and the V segment lost 6 bases, leaving 9 bases of the junction unmatched. The CDR3 is 13 residues long. CDR3 loop: CASRLPGGDEQYF. CDR3 in DNA: TGTGCCAGCAGACTCCCAGGGGGAGATGAGCAGTACTTC.

The chain employs TRBV6-5 and TRBJ1-2; D gene uncertain. Germline V CDR1 and CDR2: MNHEY, SVGAGI. The germline V and J ends were trimmed by 6 bases and 0 bases, with 2 bases remaining between them. The CDR3 is 11 amino acids. CDR3 protein: CASSANYGYTF. The CDR3 DNA is TGTGCCAGCAGCGCTAACTATGGCTACACCTTC.

This chain connects TRBV25-1 to TRBJ2-7; tentatively, D is TRBD2 (5 bases). Trimming removed 8 bases from V and 0 bases from J, with 23 bases in between. CDR1 is MGHDK, CDR2 SYGVNS, per germline. There are 17 residues in the CDR3. The CDR3 region is CASLLLDEGESSYEQYF. CDR3 bases: TGTGCCAGCCTATTACTTGATGAGGGAGAAAGCTCCTACGAGCAGTACTTC.

This chain uses TRBV2 with TRBJ2-7, with D tentatively TRBD2 (7 bases). This CDR3 contains 13 residues. Germline V CDR1 and CDR2: SNHLY, FYNNEI. The CDR3 region is CATGGGASYEQYF. In nucleotides, the CDR3 is TGTGCTACCGGAGGGGGGGCCTCCTACGAGCAGTACTTC.

The chain combines TRBV20-1 with TRBJ1-1, with 7 bases lining up with TRBD1. The V gene end was trimmed by 7 bases and the J gene end by 5 bases; junction bases not matched to a gene: 4. Germline V gives CDR1 DFQATT, CDR2 SNEGSKA (reference sequence). CDR3 length equals 11 residues. CDR3 in DNA: TGCAGTGGCCAGGGGGGAACTGAAGCTTTCTTT. Its protein product is CSGQGGTEAFF.

The V call is TRBV11-3, the J call TRBJ2-5; TRBD1 agrees at 7 bases. Trimming took 5 bases from V and 1 from J; bases not matched to a gene: 4. CDR1 is SGHNT and CDR2 is YENEEA in the germline V gene. There are 14 residues in the CDR3. CDR3 sequence (DNA): TGTGCCAGCAGCCCCAGGGACAGCCAAGAGACCCAGTACTTC. Translated: CASSPRDSQETQYF.

This CDR3 is CASSDWASGMNEQFF. In DNA, the CDR3 is TGTGCCAGCAGTGATTGGGCTAGCGGGATGAATGAGCAGTTCTTC. V gene TRBV6-4 combines with J gene TRBJ2-1, with 9 bases that match TRBD2. Germline V gives CDR1 MRHNA, CDR2 SNTAGT. The CDR3 consists of 15 residues. V lost 3 bases, J lost 7 bases, and 7 bases stayed unmatched.

Here the CDR3 DNA reads TGTGCCAGCAGTTACAGGGGGGGCACTGAAGCTTTCTTT. It encodes CASSYRGGTEAFF. The chain has TRBV12-3 or TRBV12-4 and TRBJ1-1; 8 nucleotides line up with TRBD1. The ends lost 4 bases at V and 4 bases at J; junction bases unmatched: 2. The CDR3 has 13 residues.

This clone was counted a single time. The chain joins TRBV7-9 to TRBJ2-1; TRBD2 matches at 12 bases. There are 18 residues in the CDR3. The trim removed 1 base at V and 6 bases at J, leaving 10 bases unmatched. The germline gives CDR1 SEHNR, CDR2 FQNEAQ (reference sequence). CDR3 nucleotide sequence: TGTGCCAGCAGCTTAGAATGGACTAGCGGGACGGAGGGCAATGAGCAGTTCTTC. It codes for CASSLEWTSGTEGNEQFF.

The J gene is TRBJ1-2, the V gene TRBV7-9; D might be TRBD1 (5 bases). The germline V and J ends were trimmed by 5 bases and 4 bases, with 11 bases remaining between them. Germline V CDR1 and CDR2: SEHNR, FQNEAQ (reference sequence). There are 13 residues in the CDR3. CDR3 in DNA: TGTGCCAGCAGCCCTAGACAGCTCTATGGCTACACCTTC. Encoded protein: CASSPRQLYGYTF.

This clone appeared a single time. The gene calls are TRBV29-1 and TRBJ1-2; maybe TRBD1 (6 bases). Germline V gene data show CDR1 as SQVTM and CDR2 as ANQGSEA. With 5 bases removed from V and 4 bases from J, the gap between germline ends came to 17 bases. The CDR3 runs to 14 residues. The CDR3 DNA follows: TGCAGCGTTCCTCCTGGGACACCCCCCTATGGCTACACCTTC. Protein: CSVPPGTPPYGYTF.

The V and J genes are TRBV11-2 and TRBJ2-2; no firm D call. Trimming took 1 base from V and 2 from J, leaving 8 bases between them. Germline lookup yields CDR1 SGHAT and CDR2 FQNNGV. The CDR3 consists of 15 residues. This CDR3 is CASSLGAANTGELFF. The CDR3 DNA is TGTGCCAGCAGCTTAGGGGCAGCCAACACCGGGGAGCTGTTTTTT.